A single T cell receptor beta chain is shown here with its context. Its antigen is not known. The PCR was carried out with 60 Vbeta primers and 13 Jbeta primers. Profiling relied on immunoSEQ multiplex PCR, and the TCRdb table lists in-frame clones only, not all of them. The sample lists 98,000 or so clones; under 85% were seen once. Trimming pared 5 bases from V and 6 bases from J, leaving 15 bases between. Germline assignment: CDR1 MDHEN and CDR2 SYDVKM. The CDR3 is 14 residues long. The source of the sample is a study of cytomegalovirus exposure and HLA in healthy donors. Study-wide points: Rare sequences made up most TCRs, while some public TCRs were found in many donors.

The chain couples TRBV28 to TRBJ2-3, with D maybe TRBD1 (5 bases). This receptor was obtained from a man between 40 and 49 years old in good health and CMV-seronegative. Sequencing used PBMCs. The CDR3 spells CASSPLLAGDTQYF. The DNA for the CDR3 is TGTGCCAGCAGTCCCCTGTTGGCAGGGGATACGCAGTATTTT.